The 17 T cell receptor beta chains given below trace back to one sample, sequenced in a study of shared clonotypes between healthy human individuals. The repertoire was sequenced with immunoSEQ multiplex PCR; TCRdb's copy has only in-frame clones and lacks some. The sample records about 2.2 million clones, just under 95% being singletons. Naivety among CD8 cells was defined by CD45RO negativity and positive CCR7 selection, thereby excluding terminally differentiated effector memory CD45RA+ cells. The sample consisted of naive CD8+ T cells from PBMCs. The receptors were gathered from a man aged 18 to 30 in good health. Some clones in this sample may be carry-over from other donors' samples.

V usage is TRBV7-8 and J usage is TRBJ2-3; maybe TRBD2 (5 bases). The CDR3 runs 15 residues. Trimming took 5 bases from V and 5 from J, leaving 17 bases between them. CDR1 and CDR2 from the germline V gene are SGHVS and FQNEAQ. CDR3 loop: CASSPNLAEVDTQYF. CDR3 nucleotides: TGTGCCAGCAGCCCGAACCTAGCTGAAGTAGATACGCAGTATTTT. The entire variable domain, with the rest obtained from reference TRBV7-8 and TRBJ2-3, is as follows: GAGVSQSPRYKVAKRGQDVALRCDPISGHVSLFWYQQALGQGPEFLTYFQNEAQLDKSGLPSDRFFAERPEGSVSTLKIQRTQQEDSAVYLCASSPNLAEVDTQYFGPGTRLTVL.

The CDR3 region is CASSAGTRIRNEQFF. The CDR3 DNA reads as TGTGCCAGCAGCGCCGGGACACGGATTAGGAATGAGCAGTTCTTC. The chain employs TRBV5-4 and TRBJ2-1, with a tentative D call TRBD1 (6 bases). The ends were cut back, 4 bases at V and 7 bases at J, with 18 bases in the middle. Germline CDR1 reads SGHNT; CDR2 reads YYREEE (reference sequence). The CDR3 consists of 15 residues.

V is TRBV5-5 and J is TRBJ2-7; a possible D gene is TRBD1 (6 bases). V gave up 0 bases and J gave up 0 bases, with 7 bases separating them. The CDR3 is 14 residues long. Germline V gene data show CDR1 as SGHKS and CDR2 as YYEKEE (reference sequence). The DNA of the CDR3 is TGTGCCAGCAGCTTGGACAGGGTCTCCTACGAGCAGTACTTC. Amino acids: CASSLDRVSYEQYF.

This clone was detected only a few times. This specimen includes other DNA sequences encoding the same CDR3. The gene calls are TRBV18 and TRBJ2-2; no firm D call. Germline CDR1 is KGHSH and CDR2 is LQKENI. V was cut by 2 bases and J by 4 bases, with 2 bases left in between. CDR3 size: 12 residues. CDR3 region: CASSPFTGELFF. CDR3 sequence (DNA): TGTGCCAGCTCACCATTCACCGGGGAGCTGTTTTTT.

The chain carries TRBV9 and TRBJ1-5; D gene unclear. Trimming removed 0 bases from V and 6 bases from J, with 10 bases in between. This CDR3 is 14 amino acids long. Per germline, CDR1 SGDLS and CDR2 YYNGEE. CDR3 DNA: TGTGCCAGCAGCGTAGAGGGAGGGATTCAGCCCCAGCATTTT. Amino acids: CASSVEGGIQPQHF.

The chain joins TRBV18 to TRBJ2-7, with 8 nucleotides matching TRBD2. Trimming removed 0 bases from V and 0 bases from J; junction bases left unmatched: 7. This CDR3 comprises 17 residues. In germline, CDR1 is KGHSH, CDR2 LQKENI. For the CDR3, the DNA is TGTGCCAGCTCACCACCTTATGAGCGGGAGTTCTCCTACGAGCAGTACTTC. It specifies CASSPPYEREFSYEQYF.

This rearrangement joins TRBV27 to TRBJ2-1, with 8 bases identical to TRBD1. Germline assignment: CDR1 MNHEY and CDR2 SMNVEV (reference sequence). This CDR3 has 13 residues. The V gene end was trimmed by 5 bases and the J gene end by 10 bases; junction bases not matched to a gene: 7. The CDR3 DNA is TGTGCCAGCAGTATCCACAGGGGGACGGAGCAGTTCTTC. Its protein is CASSIHRGTEQFF.

V usage is TRBV9 and J usage is TRBJ2-1; 8 nucleotides agree with TRBD2. Per germline, CDR1 SGDLS and CDR2 YYNGEE. The CDR3 sequence is 16 residues long. J lost 0 bases, V lost 4 bases, and 6 bases had no gene match. The CDR3 region is CASSMSTSASYNEQFF. The DNA of the CDR3 is TGTGCCAGCAGCATGTCGACTAGCGCCTCCTACAATGAGCAGTTCTTC.

The rearrangement links TRBV27 to TRBJ2-5, with a weak D call TRBD1 (5 bases). Germline CDR1 is MNHEY and CDR2 is SMNVEV (reference sequence). Trimming cost V 6 bases and J 1 base, with 15 bases left between them. This CDR3 is built from 15 residues. This CDR3 is CASRIVGHLQETQYF. Written as DNA, the CDR3 is TGTGCCAGCAGGATCGTCGGACACCTCCAAGAGACCCAGTACTTC.

Concerning this clone: Other DNA sequences in this specimen translate into the identical CDR3. V and J are TRBV28 and TRBJ2-3; 8 positions agree with TRBD2. The CDR3 length is 16 residues. Germline V gene lookup returns CDR1 MDHEN and CDR2 SYDVKM. Trimming removed 2 bases from V and 2 bases from J; junction bases left unmatched: 6. The CDR3 protein is CASSLGLAGYTDTQYF. Written as DNA, the CDR3 is TGTGCCAGCAGTTTAGGGCTAGCGGGCTACACAGATACGCAGTATTTT.

Points on this clone: Other DNA sequences in this sample translate to the same CDR3. CDR3 amino acids: CASSWTGAYEQYF. The CDR3 DNA is TGTGCCAGCAGTTGGACAGGGGCCTACGAGCAGTACTTC. The chain carries TRBV27 and TRBJ2-7, with TRBD1 identical over 9 bases. The CDR3 runs to 13 residues. V shed 4 bases and J 2 bases; nucleotides not matched to a gene: 0. CDR1 and CDR2 (germline): MNHEY, SMNVEV (reference sequence).

V usage is TRBV27 and J usage is TRBJ2-7; 8 positions match TRBD2. V gave up 8 bases and J gave up 0 bases; unmatched junction bases: 6. Germline V gene sequence: CDR1 MNHEY, CDR2 SMNVEV (reference sequence). The CDR3 covers 14 residues. The CDR3 is CASAVAGYSYEQYF. CDR3 sequence (DNA): TGTGCCAGCGCCGTAGCGGGGTACTCCTACGAGCAGTACTTC.

The chain has TRBV5-1 and TRBJ2-1; 9 bases match TRBD2. The CDR3 runs to 15 residues. J lost 7 bases, V lost 4 bases, and 9 bases had no gene match. CDR1 SGHRS and CDR2 YFSETQ come from the germline V gene. CDR3 DNA sequence: TGCGCCAGCAGCACAGTAGCGGGAGAGGTGAATGAGCAGTTCTTC. This codes for CASSTVAGEVNEQFF.

The chain combines TRBV11-2 with TRBJ2-7; a weak D match, TRBD2 (5 bases). Trimming left V 3 bases short and J 6 bases short, with 15 bases between. Germline lookup yields CDR1 SGHAT and CDR2 FQNNGV. There are 14 residues in the CDR3. Here the CDR3 DNA reads TGTGCCAGCAGCTTTTGGCGGGCGGCTGTCGAGCAGTACTTC. The encoded protein is CASSFWRAAVEQYF.

Only one count was recorded for this clone. This rearrangement joins TRBV28 to TRBJ1-3, with TRBD1 as a possible D gene (5 bases). CDR1 and CDR2 from the germline V gene are MDHEN and SYDVKM. Trimming left V 2 bases short and J 2 bases short, with 10 bases between. CDR3 size: 15 residues. CDR3 DNA: TGTGCCAGCAGTTTAGGGGGTCGACCTGGAAACACCATATATTTT. This codes for CASSLGGRPGNTIYF.

The chain carries TRBV5-1 and TRBJ2-5; D possibly corresponds to TRBD2 (5 bases). This CDR3 spans 15 amino acids. V was pared by 4 bases and J by 2 bases, with 15 bases between. Germline V CDR1 and CDR2: SGHRS, YFSETQ. Here the CDR3 reads CASSPDYSGQETQYF. The CDR3 nucleotides are TGCGCCAGCAGCCCAGACTATTCCGGGCAAGAGACCCAGTACTTC.

This chain uses TRBV11-2 with TRBJ1-4; the match to TRBD1 covers 7 bases. Germline assignment: CDR1 SGHAT and CDR2 FQNNGV. The CDR3 spans 13 residues. V lost 7 bases, J lost 11 bases, and 10 bases stayed unmatched. CDR3 in DNA: TGTGCCAGCATTTCCCAGGGGGGTTCTAAACTGTTTTTT. Translated: CASISQGGSKLFF.